Listed below are T cell receptor beta chains from one sample, sequenced in a study of siplizumab effects on memory and regulatory T cells. This table comes from immunoSEQ multiplex PCR, and its TCRdb copy is limited to in-frame clones, with some not included. The sample consists of some 96,000 clones, roughly 93% of them appearing once. What was sequenced was non-Treg CD4+ T cells sorted from blood. Receptors were obtained from a human donor in good health. Each CDR3 is given with its conserved first and last residue.

j_call: TRBJ1-3
v_call: TRBV19
cdr3_aa: CASRDRDAGNTIYF

j_call: TRBJ2-7
v_call: TRBV11-2
cdr3_aa: CASSFGHAREQYF

j_call: TRBJ1-6
v_call: TRBV11-2
cdr3_aa: CASSQAGQGNSPLHF

j_call: TRBJ2-2
v_call: TRBV6-5
cdr3_aa: CASSPWDTNTGELFF

j_call: TRBJ1-5
v_call: TRBV6-6
cdr3_aa: CASSYDQPQHF

j_call: TRBJ2-7
v_call: TRBV27
cdr3_aa: CASRKPGVHEQYF

j_call: TRBJ2-7
v_call: TRBV7-8
cdr3_aa: CASSLGGLAVAYEQYF

j_call: TRBJ2-2
v_call: TRBV6-6
cdr3_aa: CASRTRANTGELFF

j_call: TRBJ2-3
v_call: TRBV10-3
cdr3_aa: CAISEQGRGTDTQYF

j_call: TRBJ2-5
v_call: TRBV5-8
cdr3_aa: CASSLKREERETQYF

j_call: TRBJ1-5
v_call: TRBV11-2
cdr3_aa: CATAEGSAQPQHF

j_call: TRBJ2-1
v_call: TRBV10-1
cdr3_aa: CASSDLSRGRGSYNEQFF

j_call: TRBJ1-1
v_call: TRBV5-1
cdr3_aa: CASSLDPGSVAEAFF

j_call: TRBJ2-7
v_call: TRBV30
cdr3_aa: CAWRPKQGYEQYF

j_call: TRBJ2-7
v_call: TRBV5-1
cdr3_aa: CASSLLGGTYEQYF

j_call: TRBJ1-5
v_call: TRBV28
cdr3_aa: CASSTGGNQPQHF

j_call: TRBJ2-5
v_call: TRBV7-2
cdr3_aa: CASSLGGGETQYF

j_call: TRBJ1-2
v_call: TRBV5-6
cdr3_aa: CASSLAGEPYGYTF

j_call: TRBJ2-7
v_call: TRBV7-3
cdr3_aa: CASSPGTLGERYF

j_call: TRBJ2-1
v_call: TRBV18
cdr3_aa: CASSPLVRGGNNEQFF

j_call: TRBJ2-5
v_call: TRBV19
cdr3_aa: CASSPRQGRQETQYF

j_call: TRBJ2-5
v_call: TRBV9
cdr3_aa: CASSVGTVLGETQYF

j_call: TRBJ2-1
v_call: TRBV28
cdr3_aa: CASSLPAHEQFF

j_call: TRBJ2-1
v_call: TRBV19
cdr3_aa: CASKPGGYYNEQFF

j_call: TRBJ2-7
v_call: TRBV5-1
cdr3_aa: CASSLEGGFSSYEQYF

j_call: TRBJ2-1
v_call: TRBV28
cdr3_aa: CASSPGLAGGPGDEQFF

j_call: TRBJ2-1
v_call: TRBV6-4
cdr3_aa: CASSKTRDNEQFF

j_call: TRBJ1-3
v_call: TRBV2
cdr3_aa: CASAWRGQGAGNTIYF

j_call: TRBJ2-3
v_call: TRBV5-1
cdr3_aa: CASSLGAILSTDTQYF

j_call: TRBJ2-2
v_call: TRBV10-2
cdr3_aa: CASSEAGRPGELFF

j_call: TRBJ2-3
v_call: TRBV7-2
cdr3_aa: CASSLARGRDTQYF

j_call: TRBJ2-3
v_call: TRBV5-1
cdr3_aa: CASSSAQGSDTQYF

j_call: TRBJ1-5
v_call: TRBV7-9
cdr3_aa: CASSTNNPGQGFGDQPQHF

j_call: TRBJ1-1
v_call: TRBV5-4
cdr3_aa: CASSSTTEMNTEAFF

j_call: TRBJ2-5
v_call: TRBV7-2
cdr3_aa: CASSLGLAWETQYF

j_call: TRBJ2-7
v_call: TRBV2
cdr3_aa: CASTRPPYEQYF

j_call: TRBJ2-3
v_call: TRBV7-2
cdr3_aa: CASSGSKGRRDTQYF

j_call: TRBJ2-3
v_call: TRBV2
cdr3_aa: CASRTGPWGTDTQYF

j_call: TRBJ1-4
v_call: TRBV5-1
cdr3_aa: CASSLGQKNEKLFF

j_call: TRBJ1-2
v_call: TRBV25-1
cdr3_aa: CASSEFAGGSGYTF